A selection of T cell receptor beta chains follows, all from one sample in a study of long-term antiretroviral therapy in people with HIV. TCRdb keeps only in-frame clones here, not all; method: immunoSEQ multiplex PCR. The data contain 25,000 to 30,000 clones, 80% to 85% of them singletons. The source material was unsorted PBMCs, sampled 2.9 years after starting antiretroviral therapy. The origin of the receptors is a middle-aged man with HIV. The CDR3 runs from the conserved cysteine through the conserved F or W. A D gene is named only where the DNA matches it firmly. Some rows have no size entry. The others give once, few or many, or a class for an expanded clone.

V: TRBV15
J: TRBJ1-1
size: .
D: .
CDR3: CATSREGTEAFF
DNA: TGTGCCACCAGCAGAGAGGGAACTGAAGCTTTCTTT

V: TRBV7-2
J: TRBJ1-5
size: once
D: .
CDR3: CASSLGTQPQHF
DNA: TGTGCCAGCAGCTTGGGAACTCAGCCCCAGCATTTT

V: TRBV28
J: TRBJ1-2
size: .
D: .
CDR3: CASRPGQPAYTF
DNA: TGTGCCAGCCGCCCTGGACAGCCAGCCTACACCTTC

V: TRBV7-3
J: TRBJ2-7
size: .
D: TRBD1
CDR3: CASSLTDRGLGEQYF
DNA: TGTGCCAGCAGCTTAACGGACAGGGGTTTGGGGGAGCAGTACTTC

V: TRBV9
J: TRBJ1-5
size: few
D: .
CDR3: CASGTGGNQPQHF
DNA: TGTGCCAGCGGGACGGGGGGCAATCAGCCCCAGCATTTT

V: TRBV2
J: TRBJ2-2
size: .
D: .
CDR3: CASRTRGGTGELFF
DNA: TGTGCCAGCAGGACCAGGGGAGGCACCGGGGAGCTGTTTTTT

V: TRBV2
J: TRBJ2-7
size: .
D: .
CDR3: CASSVPYGATHEQYF
DNA: TGTGCCAGCAGTGTTCCGTACGGGGCTACCCACGAGCAGTACTTC

V: TRBV2
J: TRBJ1-1
size: few
D: .
CDR3: CASTKDRPITEAFF
DNA: TGTGCCAGCACTAAGGACAGACCGATCACTGAAGCTTTCTTT

V: TRBV12-5
J: TRBJ1-1
size: .
D: .
CDR3: CASSQRDTNRGTEAFF
DNA: TGTGCTAGTTCTCAACGGGACACAAATCGAGGCACTGAAGCTTTCTTT

V: TRBV18
J: TRBJ2-7
size: .
D: TRBD1
CDR3: CASSTARDSPYEQYF
DNA: TGTGCCAGCTCGACTGCACGGGACAGTCCCTACGAGCAGTACTTC

V: TRBV6-5
J: TRBJ1-2
size: .
D: TRBD1
CDR3: CASSYSGIMDRDTF
DNA: TGTGCCAGCAGTTACTCTGGTATCATGGACAGGGATACCTTC

V: TRBV5-8
J: TRBJ1-5
size: .
D: TRBD1
CDR3: CASSFRDRVGQPQHF
DNA: TGTGCCAGCAGCTTCAGGGACAGGGTAGGTCAGCCCCAGCATTTT

V: TRBV5-1
J: TRBJ1-1
size: .
D: .
CDR3: CASSLAGLGTTEAFF
DNA: TGCGCCAGCAGCTTGGCAGGGCTAGGGACCACTGAAGCTTTCTTT

V: TRBV14
J: TRBJ1-2
size: .
D: .
CDR3: CASSQERQNYGYTF
DNA: TGTGCCAGCAGCCAAGAAAGACAGAACTATGGCTACACCTTC

V: TRBV7-2
J: TRBJ2-7
size: .
D: TRBD1
CDR3: CASSVQRTGVEQYF
DNA: TGTGCCAGCAGTGTGCAGAGGACAGGGGTCGAGCAGTACTTC

V: TRBV28
J: TRBJ2-7
size: .
D: TRBD1
CDR3: CASSLGTAGTYEQYF
DNA: TGTGCCAGCAGTCTAGGGACAGCCGGAACCTACGAGCAGTACTTC

V: TRBV29-1
J: TRBJ1-1
size: .
D: .
CDR3: CSVESRVGREAFF
DNA: TGCAGCGTTGAATCCCGGGTAGGTAGGGAAGCTTTCTTT

V: TRBV27
J: TRBJ2-1
size: .
D: .
CDR3: CASSDRDEIKVQFF
DNA: TGTGCCAGCAGCGATCGGGACGAAATTAAGGTCCAGTTCTTC

V: TRBV5-4
J: TRBJ2-7
size: .
D: .
CDR3: CASSLDGTSYEQYF
DNA: TGTGCCAGCAGCTTGGACGGGACCTCCTACGAGCAGTACTTC

V: TRBV19
J: TRBJ2-2
size: few
D: .
CDR3: CASSMAGRFFGELFF
DNA: TGTGCCAGTAGTATGGCTGGACGTTTTTTCGGGGAGCTGTTTTTT

V: TRBV28
J: TRBJ2-2
size: .
D: .
CDR3: CASSLYFRVQGGGPNTGELFF
DNA: TGTGCCAGCAGTTTATACTTTCGAGTTCAGGGAGGGGGCCCGAACACCGGGGAGCTGTTTTTT

V: TRBV5-5
J: TRBJ2-7
size: .
D: .
CDR3: CASSLLSEGEQYF
DNA: TGTGCCAGCAGCTTGCTCTCTGAAGGCGAGCAGTACTTC

V: TRBV15
J: TRBJ2-5
size: .
D: TRBD1
CDR3: CATSTRGLQETQYF
DNA: TGTGCCACCAGCACCAGGGGGCTCCAAGAGACCCAGTACTTC

V: TRBV7-9
J: TRBJ2-7
size: .
D: .
CDR3: CASSSESGQGYEQYF
DNA: TGTGCCAGCAGCTCCGAATCGGGGCAAGGCTACGAGCAGTACTTC

V: TRBV4-2
J: TRBJ1-2
size: .
D: TRBD1
CDR3: CASSQVNRGDSGYTF
DNA: TGTGCCAGCAGCCAAGTCAACAGGGGTGATAGTGGCTACACCTTC

V: TRBV7-2
J: TRBJ2-1
size: .
D: TRBD2
CDR3: CASSSMVQRGRFNEQFF
DNA: TGTGCCAGCAGCTCAATGGTCCAGCGGGGGCGTTTCAATGAGCAGTTCTTC

V: TRBV27
J: TRBJ2-3
size: few
D: TRBD2
CDR3: CASSPLAGGISSTDTQYF
DNA: TGTGCCAGCAGCCCTCTAGCGGGGGGAATTTCTAGCACAGATACGCAGTATTTT

V: TRBV28
J: TRBJ2-1
size: .
D: .
CDR3: CASSLRDLNEVHEQFF
DNA: TGTGCCAGCAGTTTACGAGACCTCAATGAGGTGCATGAGCAGTTCTTC

V: TRBV6-5
J: TRBJ2-1
size: .
D: .
CDR3: CASSERGEQFF
DNA: TGTGCCAGCAGTGAGCGCGGTGAGCAGTTCTTC

V: TRBV9
J: TRBJ1-1
size: .
D: .
CDR3: CASSVDPGVTTEAFF
DNA: TGTGCCAGCAGCGTAGATCCAGGGGTAACCACTGAAGCTTTCTTT

V: TRBV20-1
J: TRBJ2-4
size: .
D: .
CDR3: CSARHGAIQYF
DNA: TGCAGTGCTAGACACGGGGCCATTCAGTACTTC

V: TRBV30
J: TRBJ2-3
size: .
D: .
CDR3: CAWRARGAGDTQYF
DNA: TGTGCCTGGAGGGCCAGGGGGGCAGGGGATACGCAGTATTTT

V: TRBV6-1
J: TRBJ1-6
size: .
D: TRBD1
CDR3: CASSERDSSYNSPLHF
DNA: TGTGCCAGCAGTGAAAGGGACAGCTCCTATAATTCACCCCTCCACTTT

V: TRBV7-6
J: TRBJ1-2
size: .
D: .
CDR3: CASSPSPRNYGYTF
DNA: TGTGCCAGCAGCCCATCTCCGAGAAACTATGGCTACACCTTC

V: TRBV5-1
J: TRBJ1-6
size: .
D: .
CDR3: CASSPDGAWNSPLHF
DNA: TGCGCCAGCAGCCCTGACGGGGCATGGAATTCACCCCTCCACTTT

V: TRBV6-5
J: TRBJ1-1
size: .
D: .
CDR3: CASSSHPGTEAFF
DNA: TGTGCCAGCAGTAGCCACCCGGGCACTGAAGCTTTCTTT

V: TRBV5-1
J: TRBJ2-6
size: .
D: TRBD1
CDR3: CASSRDRAVGANVLTF
DNA: TGCGCCAGCAGCCGGGACAGGGCAGTTGGGGCCAACGTCCTGACTTTC

V: TRBV5-1
J: TRBJ2-3
size: .
D: .
CDR3: CASSLASELDTQYF
DNA: TGCGCCAGCAGCTTGGCGTCAGAGTTAGATACGCAGTATTTT

V: TRBV9
J: TRBJ2-7
size: .
D: .
CDR3: CASSVGNSMSSYEQYF
DNA: TGTGCCAGCAGCGTAGGAAACTCCATGAGCTCCTACGAGCAGTACTTC

V: TRBV7-6
J: TRBJ1-2
size: .
D: TRBD1
CDR3: CASSLTGTGDYGYTF
DNA: TGTGCCAGCAGCTTAACCGGGACAGGGGACTATGGCTACACCTTC

V: TRBV4-1
J: TRBJ1-3
size: .
D: .
CDR3: CASSQAIRGGSGNTIYF
DNA: TGCGCCAGCAGCCAAGCTATCCGGGGGGGTAGTGGAAACACCATATATTTT

V: TRBV5-4
J: TRBJ2-7
size: .
D: .
CDR3: CASSFGQTYEQYF
DNA: TGTGCCAGCAGCTTCGGACAAACCTACGAGCAGTACTTC

V: TRBV27
J: TRBJ1-1
size: .
D: .
CDR3: CASSLPPLGGNTEAFF
DNA: TGTGCCAGCAGTTTACCCCCCTTGGGCGGGAACACTGAAGCTTTCTTT

V: TRBV11-1
J: TRBJ1-6
size: .
D: .
CDR3: CASSRAGNNSPLHF
DNA: TGTGCCAGCAGCCGCGCGGGGAATAATTCACCCCTCCACTTT

V: TRBV20-1
J: TRBJ2-1
size: .
D: .
CDR3: CSGGYNEQFF
DNA: TGCAGTGGGGGCTACAATGAGCAGTTCTTC

V: TRBV7-6
J: TRBJ2-7
size: once
D: TRBD2
CDR3: CASSRTSGGLGEQYF
DNA: TGTGCCAGCAGCAGGACTAGCGGGGGCCTTGGGGAGCAGTACTTC

V: TRBV7-8
J: TRBJ1-1
size: .
D: .
CDR3: CASSLVRYLGTEAFF
DNA: TGTGCCAGCAGCTTAGTTCGGTATCTCGGCACTGAAGCTTTCTTT

V: TRBV28
J: TRBJ2-1
size: .
D: .
CDR3: CASRDTVSYNEQFF
DNA: TGTGCCAGCAGAGACACCGTCTCCTACAATGAGCAGTTCTTC

V: TRBV28
J: TRBJ2-2
size: .
D: TRBD2
CDR3: CASSSGSRGGNTGELFF
DNA: TGTGCCAGCAGCTCAGGATCGCGGGGGGGGAACACCGGGGAGCTGTTTTTT

V: TRBV15
J: TRBJ2-4
size: .
D: TRBD1
CDR3: CATSRDHQGVQNIQYF
DNA: TGTGCCACCAGCAGAGATCATCAGGGGGTCCAAAACATTCAGTACTTC

V: TRBV28
J: TRBJ2-7
size: .
D: .
CDR3: CASSSLQISSYEQYF
DNA: TGTGCCAGCAGTTCCCTCCAGATCAGCTCCTACGAGCAGTACTTC

V: TRBV7-2
J: TRBJ2-5
size: .
D: .
CDR3: CASRDHSWETQYF
DNA: TGTGCCAGCAGGGACCATTCTTGGGAGACCCAGTACTTC

V: TRBV27
J: TRBJ2-7
size: .
D: .
CDR3: CASSLWGGYEQYF
DNA: TGTGCCAGCAGTTTATGGGGCGGCTACGAGCAGTACTTC

V: TRBV7-2
J: TRBJ1-1
size: once
D: TRBD1
CDR3: CASSVDPGQITEAFF
DNA: TGTGCCAGCAGCGTGGATCCGGGACAGATCACTGAAGCTTTCTTT